The rows below give T cell receptor beta chains drawn from one sample of a study of T cell responses to AZD1222 COVID-19 vaccine. This table comes from immunoSEQ multiplex PCR, and its TCRdb copy is limited to in-frame clones, with some not included. The sample has about 130,000 clones, roughly 93% seen once; the top ten hold 5% to 6.5%. Source: peripheral blood, taken on day 0 of AZD1222 vaccination. Receptors originate from an adult in good health. The CDR3 runs from the conserved cysteine through the conserved F or W. A D gene is named only where the DNA matches it firmly. Rows give clone size only sometimes, using once, few, many, or a class for an expanded clone.

j_gene: TRBJ2-1
d_gene: NA
abundance: NA
v_gene: TRBV19
CDR3nt: TGTGCCAGTAGTATAGATGACGGCTACAATGAGCAGTTCTTC
CDR3aa: CASSIDDGYNEQFF

j_gene: TRBJ1-3
d_gene: TRBD1
abundance: NA
v_gene: TRBV29-1
CDR3nt: TGCAGCGTTGTACAGGGGGCCCTTGGAAACACCATATATTTT
CDR3aa: CSVVQGALGNTIYF

j_gene: TRBJ1-3
d_gene: NA
abundance: NA
v_gene: TRBV18
CDR3nt: TGTGCCAGCGCTAACGCGGGAAACACCATATATTTT
CDR3aa: CASANAGNTIYF

j_gene: TRBJ2-1
d_gene: NA
abundance: NA
v_gene: TRBV7-2
CDR3nt: TGTGCCAGCAGCTTGGTTAGAGGATCGGTCTACAATGAGCAGTTCTTC
CDR3aa: CASSLVRGSVYNEQFF

j_gene: TRBJ1-4
d_gene: NA
abundance: NA
v_gene: TRBV5-1
CDR3nt: TGCGCCAGCAGCTTGGGGGGTAGGACAGATGAAAAACTGTTTTTT
CDR3aa: CASSLGGRTDEKLFF

j_gene: TRBJ1-1
d_gene: NA
abundance: NA
v_gene: TRBV5-1
CDR3nt: TGCGCCAGCAGCTTGTCAGCATTGAACACTGAAGCTTTCTTT
CDR3aa: CASSLSALNTEAFF

j_gene: TRBJ1-3
d_gene: TRBD1
abundance: once
v_gene: TRBV7-2
CDR3nt: TGTGCCAGCAGCTTAGGGACAGGGCTCTCTGGAAACACCATATATTTT
CDR3aa: CASSLGTGLSGNTIYF

j_gene: TRBJ1-5
d_gene: NA
abundance: NA
v_gene: TRBV30
CDR3nt: TGTGCCTGGAGTGTAATAGGCAATCAGCCCCAGCATTTT
CDR3aa: CAWSVIGNQPQHF

j_gene: TRBJ1-3
d_gene: TRBD1
abundance: NA
v_gene: TRBV18
CDR3nt: TGTGCCAGCTCACCTACGGACAGGGGGGCCACCATATATTTT
CDR3aa: CASSPTDRGATIYF

j_gene: TRBJ2-2
d_gene: NA
abundance: NA
v_gene: TRBV29-1
CDR3nt: TGCAGCTTCTTCGGACCTAACACCGGGGAGCTGTTTTTT
CDR3aa: CSFFGPNTGELFF

j_gene: TRBJ2-2
d_gene: NA
abundance: NA
v_gene: TRBV7-7
CDR3nt: TGTGCTAGCAGTTCTGGCCCGGGTGGCCTGAACACCGGGGAGCTGTTTTTT
CDR3aa: CASSSGPGGLNTGELFF

j_gene: TRBJ2-7
d_gene: TRBD1
abundance: NA
v_gene: TRBV18
CDR3nt: TGTGCCAGCTCCTGGACAGGAACCTACGAGCAGTACTTC
CDR3aa: CASSWTGTYEQYF

j_gene: TRBJ1-2
d_gene: NA
abundance: NA
v_gene: TRBV28
CDR3nt: TGTGCCAGCAGTTTGGTTAACGGAATTAAACTTAACTATGGCTACACCTTC
CDR3aa: CASSLVNGIKLNYGYTF

j_gene: TRBJ1-1
d_gene: NA
abundance: NA
v_gene: TRBV19
CDR3nt: TGTGCCAGTAGTATAGGCGGGGTGGGACCTGGGAACACTGAAGCTTTCTTT
CDR3aa: CASSIGGVGPGNTEAFF

j_gene: TRBJ1-3
d_gene: NA
abundance: NA
v_gene: TRBV15
CDR3nt: TGTGCCACCAGCAGAGATGTGGCAGGGAGCTCTGGAAACACCATATATTTT
CDR3aa: CATSRDVAGSSGNTIYF

j_gene: TRBJ2-3
d_gene: NA
abundance: NA
v_gene: TRBV29-1
CDR3nt: TGCAGCGTTGGAGCGGGTCGGCTGAACACAGATACGCAGTATTTT
CDR3aa: CSVGAGRLNTDTQYF